One T cell receptor beta chain is described in this entry. The target antigen is unknown. The treatment here: roughly 10-day PBMC culture with coronavirus spike peptide pools or control peptides (ViraFEST assay). Negative selection enriched CD4+ T cells from cultures at more than 9 days. This sample was taken from a study of vaccination and CD4 T cells after COVID-19. Study results and caveats: Analysis covered relatively few convalescent patients and lacked any early post-infection timepoints.

CDR1 MNHNS and CDR2 SASEGT come from the germline V gene. This CDR3 region has 12 residues. The ends were cut back, 5 bases at V and 15 bases at J, with 17 bases in the middle. The Oncomine TCR Beta short-read assay generated sequence data from the DNA of cultured CD4+ T cells. Genomic DNA was isolated from CD4+ T cells that had been cultured. MiXCR was run by TCRdb on the PCR reads, yielding one entry per CDR3 protein. Here the sample spans roughly 22,000 distinct CDR3 sequences, about 60% being singletons. This clonotype was obtained from a human donor who had recovered from COVID-19. The chain has TRBV6-1 and TRBJ2-1, with D maybe TRBD1 (6 bases). The sample was CD4+ T cells from blood, cultured in vitro. CDR3 in amino acids: CASSRTQGVRFF. CDR3 in DNA: TGTGCCAGCAGTAGAACACAGGGAGTGAGGTTCTTC.